This T cell receptor beta chain was identified during a study of blood T cell repertoires in COVID-19. Some clones are missing from TCRdb's copy, which holds only in-frame ones; the method was immunoSEQ multiplex PCR. The sample lists about 180,000 clones, 80% to 90% occurring once. Sequencing was carried out using peripheral blood. The TCR originated in a man in his fifties or sixties with acute or convalescent COVID-19.

CDR3 amino acids: CSASGLGAFF. The CDR3 nucleotides are TGCAGTGCAAGCGGACTAGGGGCTTTCTTT. The chain carries TRBV20-1 and TRBJ1-1; D gene ambiguous. Trimming took 6 bases from V and 11 from J, leaving 13 bases between them. Germline V gene lookup returns CDR1 DFQATT and CDR2 SNEGSKA (reference sequence). The CDR3 is 10 residues long.